These 14 T cell receptor beta chains were sequenced from one sample in a study of cytomegalovirus exposure and HLA in healthy donors listed by TCRdb under 2017. The protocol used for the library was the immunoSEQ multiplex PCR assay. A mixture of 60 forward primers for TCR Vbeta segments and 13 reverse primers for TCR Jbeta segments was used in the multiplex PCR. TCRdb stores this immuneACCESS table with in-frame sequences only. Part of the clones is absent; in the studies checked, under half of the shortfall reflects unresolved V genes, and no reason is known for the rest. Across this sample there are over 200,000 clones, with roughly 80% seen only once. The ten largest clones add up to around 3.9% of the sample. The specimen sequenced was PBMCs. The receptors here all came from a male donor in good health and CMV-seronegative.

The chain uses TRBV18 and TRBJ2-7, with D possibly being TRBD1 (5 bases). The CDR3 contains 14 residues. Trimming stripped 3 bases from V and 5 bases from J, with 14 bases between. CDR1 is KGHSH and CDR2 is LQKENI in the germline V gene. The CDR3 here is CASSPWQGIHEQYF. CDR3 nucleotides: TGTGCCAGCTCACCGTGGCAGGGAATCCACGAGCAGTACTTC.

This clone was recorded only once. The rearrangement joins TRBV19 to TRBJ2-5; 8 bases match TRBD2. The germline gives CDR1 LNHDA, CDR2 SQIVND (reference sequence). The J segment lost 5 bases and the V segment lost 1 base, leaving 3 bases of the junction unmatched. The CDR3 length is 14 residues. The DNA of the CDR3 is TGTGCCAGTAGTATAGCGGGAGGGGGGGAGACCCAGTACTTC. It specifies CASSIAGGGETQYF.

The chain recombines TRBV19 with TRBJ2-1; 9 bases align to TRBD2. The CDR3 spans 16 residues. CDR1 and CDR2 (germline): LNHDA, SQIVND (reference sequence). V was clipped by 2 bases and J by 4 bases; unmatched bases: 6. The CDR3 here is CASSITAGGSYNEQFF. CDR3 nucleotide sequence: TGTGCCAGTAGTATAACCGCGGGGGGGTCTTACAATGAGCAGTTCTTC. The entire variable domain, with the rest obtained from reference TRBV19 and TRBJ2-1, is as follows: DGGITQSPKYLFRKEGQNVTLSCEQNLNHDAMYWYRQDPGQGLRLIYYSQIVNDFQKGDIAEGYSVSREKKESFPLTVTSAQKNPTAFYLCASSITAGGSYNEQFFGPGTRLTVL.

This sequence joins TRBV5-1 and TRBJ2-7, with TRBD2 as a possible D gene (5 bases). Germline CDR1 reads SGHRS; CDR2 reads YFSETQ. This CDR3 comprises 14 residues. Trimming took off 0 bases at V and 2 bases at J, with 9 bases between the two ends. The CDR3, as DNA: TGCGCCAGCAGCTTGGCCGGGAATGCCTACGAGCAGTACTTC. Translating gives CASSLAGNAYEQYF.

This chain connects TRBV9 to TRBJ1-3; 8 bases are shared with TRBD1. CDR3 size: 17 residues. From germline, CDR1 is SGDLS and CDR2 YYNGEE. With 0 bases clipped from V and 0 bases from J, the junction kept 5 bases outside the gene matches. The CDR3 region is CASSVGGGQASGNTIYF. The CDR3 DNA reads as TGTGCCAGCAGCGTAGGTGGGGGACAGGCCTCTGGAAACACCATATATTTT.

The chain carries TRBV18 and TRBJ2-7, with 9 bases matching TRBD2. J gave up 3 bases and V 3 bases, and 18 bases lay outside the gene matches. Germline-derived CDR1 and CDR2 are KGHSH and LQKENI. This CDR3 is 19 amino acids long. This CDR3 is CASSPRAGGDTSIFYEQYF. The CDR3 nucleotides are TGTGCCAGCTCACCCCGTGCGGGAGGGGACACCTCCATTTTCTACGAGCAGTACTTC. The full variable domain, completed using reference TRBV18 and TRBJ2-7, is NAGVMQNPRHLVRRRGQEARLRCSPMKGHSHVYWYRQLPEEGLKFMVYLQKENIIDESGMPKERFSAEFPKEGPSILRIQQVVRGDSAAYFCASSPRAGGDTSIFYEQYFGPGTRLTVT.

The CDR3 spells CAINSGDRGYEQYF. The CDR3 DNA reads as TGTGCCATCAACTCTGGCGACAGGGGGTACGAGCAGTACTTC. The gene calls are TRBV10-3 and TRBJ2-7; 9 positions agree with TRBD1. The CDR3 has 14 amino acids. J gave up 4 bases and V 7 bases, and 8 bases lay outside the gene matches. Germline CDR1 and CDR2: ENHRY and SYGVKD.

V and J are TRBV27 and TRBJ1-5; 11 bases are a match to TRBD1. Germline assignment: CDR1 MNHEY and CDR2 SMNVEV (reference sequence). J was trimmed by 4 bases and V by 6 bases; bases with no gene match: 11. CDR3 length equals 17 residues. In DNA form, the CDR3 reads TGTGCCAGCAGCCACGGACAGGGGGCTTCTCGAAATCAGCCCCAGCATTTT. As protein: CASSHGQGASRNQPQHF.

J is TRBJ2-7 and V is TRBV19, with a tentative D call TRBD2 (5 bases). There are 13 residues in the CDR3. Germline V gene sequence: CDR1 LNHDA, CDR2 SQIVND (reference sequence). V lost 7 bases, J lost 2 bases, and 12 bases lay in between. CDR3 nucleotides: TGTGCCAGTAATGATCGGGGAACCTACGAGCAGTACTTC. It is translated as CASNDRGTYEQYF. Filled out from reference TRBV19 and TRBJ2-7, the complete variable domain reads DGGITQSPKYLFRKEGQNVTLSCEQNLNHDAMYWYRQDPGQGLRLIYYSQIVNDFQKGDIAEGYSVSREKKESFPLTVTSAQKNPTAFYLCASNDRGTYEQYFGPGTRLTVT.

This clone was found a few times. This chain joins TRBV18 and TRBJ2-1, with 11 bases matching TRBD2. Germline values: CDR1 KGHSH, CDR2 LQKENI. The ends lost 5 bases at V and 5 bases at J; junction bases unmatched: 2. The CDR3 has 14 residues. The CDR3 DNA sequence: TGTGCCAGCTCAGTAGCGGGAGGGAACAATGAGCAGTTCTTC. It yields the protein CASSVAGGNNEQFF.

The chain links TRBV19 to TRBJ2-3, with a weak D call TRBD1 (5 bases). Deletions cut 3 bases from V and 3 bases from J, with 13 bases between. The germline gives CDR1 LNHDA, CDR2 SQIVND (reference sequence). The CDR3 sequence is 15 residues long. The CDR3 DNA is TGTGCCAGTAGTATCGACAGTGCAGAAACAGATACGCAGTATTTT. Residues: CASSIDSAETDTQYF.

This clone was seen a handful of times. The chain recombines TRBV11-2 with TRBJ1-6, with D possibly matching TRBD1 (5 bases). V dropped 1 base and J dropped 9 bases, with 13 bases sitting between them. Germline CDR1 and CDR2: SGHAT and FQNNGV. The CDR3 covers 15 residues. The CDR3 reads CASSLVSGFRSPLHF. DNA for the CDR3: TGTGCCAGCAGCTTAGTATCAGGGTTCCGTTCACCCCTCCACTTT.

The chain couples TRBV11-3 to TRBJ2-5, with TRBD2 identical over 14 bases. The CDR3 is 15 residues long. The V segment lost 5 bases and the J segment 4 bases; nucleotides outside the gene matches: 3. Germline V gene lookup returns CDR1 SGHNT and CDR2 YENEEA. The chain's CDR3 is CASSPGTSGRETQYF. The CDR3 DNA reads as TGTGCCAGCAGCCCCGGGACTAGCGGGAGAGAGACCCAGTACTTC.

The chain has TRBV6-5 and TRBJ2-3, with D perhaps matching TRBD1 (6 bases). The CDR3 length is 13 residues. Germline lookup yields CDR1 MNHEY and CDR2 SVGAGI. Trimming pared 4 bases from V and 5 bases from J, leaving 10 bases between. CDR3 in DNA: TGTGCCAGCAGTTCCGGACAGAAAGATACGCAGTATTTT. It encodes CASSSGQKDTQYF.